Listed below are T cell receptor beta chains from one sample, sequenced in a study of shared clonotypes between healthy human individuals. Libraries were prepared by immunoSEQ multiplex PCR; TCRdb keeps only in-frame clonotypes and omits some of them. Found here are about 680,000 clones, about 74% of them singletons; the top ten hold over 1.5%. The source material was memory CD4+ T cells sorted from blood. Source of these receptors: a woman aged 30 to 39 in good health. The CDR3 runs from the conserved cysteine through the conserved F or W. D genes are given only for firm matches. Part of the rows lack a size; the others show once, few, many or a class for expanded clones.

V	D	size	J	DNA	CDR3
TRBV28	-	few	TRBJ1-5	TGTGCCAGCAGTCAGCGGCAGGGAAATAGCAATCAGCCCCAGCATTTT	CASSQRQGNSNQPQHF
TRBV5-1	-	few	TRBJ2-7	TGCGCCAGCAGCTTGGAGGCAGCTTACGAGCAGTACTTC	CASSLEAAYEQYF
TRBV25-1	TRBD2	-	TRBJ2-1	TGTGCTACACTAGCGGGAGGAGGTGAGCAGTTCTTC	CATLAGGGEQFF
TRBV5-1	TRBD2	-	TRBJ2-1	TGCGCCAGCAGCGAGGGACTAGCGGATAATGAGCAGTTCTTC	CASSEGLADNEQFF
TRBV19	TRBD2	-	TRBJ2-5	TGTGCCAGTAGTATCATTTCGAGCGGGACCGGCACAGAGACCCAGTACTTC	CASSIISSGTGTETQYF
TRBV5-4	-	-	TRBJ2-2	TGTGCCAGCAGCTTTCAGTCGGGGGAGCTGTTTTTT	CASSFQSGELFF
TRBV6-6	-	-	TRBJ2-3	TGTGCCAGCAGTTACTCGAGGAATTCAGATACGCAGTATTTT	CASSYSRNSDTQYF
TRBV6-1	-	once	TRBJ1-1	TGTGCCAGCAGGCCGCCACAGGCACAGGGAGCTTTCTTT	CASRPPQAQGAFF
TRBV6-5	-	-	TRBJ2-7	TGTGCCAGCAGTTACTCGAGTCAGGTCGACGAGCAGTACTTC	CASSYSSQVDEQYF
TRBV27	-	-	TRBJ1-4	TGTGCCAGCAGTTTACGGTCAACTAATGAAAAACTGTTTTTT	CASSLRSTNEKLFF
TRBV11-3	TRBD2	-	TRBJ2-7	TGTGCCAGCAGGCCGACTAGCGGGTCCTACGAGCAGTACTTC	CASRPTSGSYEQYF
TRBV18	TRBD1	-	TRBJ2-1	TGTGCCAGCTCACCGTATCCAGGACAGGGTCGGGCGGATGAGCAGTTCTTC	CASSPYPGQGRADEQFF
TRBV9	TRBD1	once	TRBJ1-1	TGTGCCAGCGCAAAGGGGACAGGGAAACCTTTCTTT	CASAKGTGKPFF
TRBV11-3	-	-	TRBJ2-7	TGTGCCAGCAGCTTAAGGTCCGATGGCGAGCAGTACTTC	CASSLRSDGEQYF
TRBV5-1	TRBD2	few	TRBJ2-5	TGCGCCAGCAGCTCCCTTACTAGCGACGGAGAGACCCAGTACTTC	CASSSLTSDGETQYF
TRBV27	-	-	TRBJ1-2	TGTGCCAGCAGACCCCTCAGGGTTTCTAACTATGGCTACACCTTC	CASRPLRVSNYGYTF
TRBV28	TRBD1	-	TRBJ2-7	TGTGCCAGCAGTTTCGGACAGGGCCACGAGCAGTACTTC	CASSFGQGHEQYF
TRBV14	TRBD2	-	TRBJ2-3	TGTGCCAGCAGCCAAGGGGTTACTAGCGGGAGCACAGATACGCAGTATTTT	CASSQGVTSGSTDTQYF
TRBV28	TRBD1	-	TRBJ1-5	TGTGCCAGCACCGAGGGACAGTTCAATCAGCCCCAGCATTTT	CASTEGQFNQPQHF
TRBV30	-	-	TRBJ1-1	TGTGCCTGGAGTGTACGGCTCGTCGTGAACACTGAAGCTTTCTTT	CAWSVRLVVNTEAFF
TRBV28	-	-	TRBJ2-3	TGTGCCAGCAGTTCCCCCGGGACCTCAGATACGCAGTATTTT	CASSSPGTSDTQYF
TRBV7-9	-	-	TRBJ2-2	TGTGCCAGCACCCACGATCGGTGGAACACCGGGGAGCTGTTTTTT	CASTHDRWNTGELFF
TRBV6-5	TRBD1	-	TRBJ2-5	TGTGCCAGCACCCAGGGGGTGACCCAGTACTTC	CASTQGVTQYF
TRBV6-5	TRBD1	-	TRBJ2-3	TGTGCCAGCAGGAGAGGACAGGGAAGGGGTACGCAGTATTTT	CASRRGQGRGTQYF
TRBV4-1	-	-	TRBJ1-3	TGCGCCAGCAGCCAATTACCAGGGCTCGGAAACACCATATATTTT	CASSQLPGLGNTIYF
TRBV27	-	few	TRBJ2-7	TGTGCTTCCTACGAGCAGTACTTC	CASYEQYF
TRBV4-1	TRBD2	-	TRBJ2-7	TGCGCCAGCAGCCAAGGGCTAGCGGGAGTCTACGAGCAGTACTTC	CASSQGLAGVYEQYF
TRBV6-1	-	-	TRBJ1-4	TGTGCCAGCAGTCCCCAAACAGGGAATGAAAAACTGTTTTTT	CASSPQTGNEKLFF
TRBV6-5	TRBD1	once	TRBJ2-2	TGTGCCAGCAGTTGGACAGGGGCGGGCACCGGGGAGCTGTTTTTT	CASSWTGAGTGELFF
TRBV19	-	-	TRBJ1-2	TGTGCCAGTAGTATCGTGGGGGGCTCCTATGGCTACACCTTC	CASSIVGGSYGYTF
TRBV6-1	-	-	TRBJ1-5	TGTGCCAGCAAGAAAACAGAAAGCAATCAGCCCCAGCATTTT	CASKKTESNQPQHF
TRBV5-4	-	-	TRBJ2-5	TGTGCCAGCAGCTTGGGGCAGAACCAAGAGACCCAGTACTTC	CASSLGQNQETQYF
TRBV11-2	-	-	TRBJ2-2	TGTGCCAGCAGCTTTTGGGGACCGAACACCGGGGAGCTGTTTTTT	CASSFWGPNTGELFF
TRBV13	TRBD2	-	TRBJ2-1	TGTGCCAGCAGCTTAGGCCGTCGGGGCGGGAGTAATGAGCAGTTCTTC	CASSLGRRGGSNEQFF
TRBV5-1	-	-	TRBJ1-1	TGCGCCAGCAGCTACCGGGGCCCGAACACTGAAGCTTTCTTT	CASSYRGPNTEAFF
TRBV7-9	-	once	TRBJ1-2	TGTGCCAGCAGAAACATGAGGGACGGACGTGACTACACCTTC	CASRNMRDGRDYTF